A selection of T cell receptor beta chains follows, all from one sample in a study of cytomegalovirus exposure and HLA in healthy donors. Using immunoSEQ multiplex PCR, the repertoire was profiled, and TCRdb retains in-frame clones only, with some absent. The table lists under 250,000 clones, more than 75% of them singletons. The specimen sequenced was PBMCs. The source of these receptors is a woman between 18 and 29 years old in good health and CMV-seropositive. CDR3s include the opening cysteine and the closing phenylalanine or tryptophan. D genes are given only for firm matches. For some rows the clone size is stated as once, few or many, or as a class when expanded; others skip it.

D gene	J gene	clone size	V gene	CDR3 DNA	CDR3 protein
TRBD2	TRBJ2-1	-	TRBV2	TGTGCCAGCAGTGACGGTGTGGGTAGCGGGAGTCACCACAATGAGCAGTTCTTC	CASSDGVGSGSHHNEQFF
-	TRBJ2-3	-	TRBV27	TGTGCCAGCAGTGACAGGCGTTCTAGCACAGATACGCAGTATTTT	CASSDRRSSTDTQYF
TRBD1	TRBJ1-5	-	TRBV6-5	TGTGCCAGCCGGACAGGGATAGGCAATCAGCCCCAGCATTTT	CASRTGIGNQPQHF
TRBD1	TRBJ1-2	-	TRBV19	TGTGCCAGTAGTGACTTGACAGGGGAGGGCTATGGCTACACCTTC	CASSDLTGEGYGYTF
TRBD1	TRBJ2-7	-	TRBV14	TGTGCCAGCAGCCAAGTACAGGGGAGCTCCTACGAGCAGTACTTC	CASSQVQGSSYEQYF
TRBD1	TRBJ2-5	-	TRBV7-8	TGTGCCAGCAGCAGTCCGGGACAGAAGACCCAGTACTTC	CASSSPGQKTQYF
TRBD2	TRBJ2-3	-	TRBV7-9	TGTGCCAGCAGCCCCCCCGGGGGGGTAAGCACAGATACGCAGTATTTT	CASSPPGGVSTDTQYF
-	TRBJ2-1	-	TRBV10-3	TGTGCCATCAACCCTATGCGGGATTTTGAGCAGTTCTTC	CAINPMRDFEQFF
-	TRBJ2-4	-	TRBV27	TGTGCCAGCAGTTTATTTACCGGGAGTCAAAACATTCAGTACTTC	CASSLFTGSQNIQYF
TRBD2	TRBJ2-1	-	TRBV30	TGTGCCTGGGGCGGGGGGGATAATGAGCAGTTCTTC	CAWGGGDNEQFF
TRBD2	TRBJ2-7	few	TRBV7-6	TGTGCCAGCAGCTTAAGCGGGGTGCCCTGGGAGCAGTACTTC	CASSLSGVPWEQYF
-	TRBJ2-3	-	TRBV7-2	TGTGCCAGCAGCTTAGCGAGGGAAGATACGCAGTATTTT	CASSLAREDTQYF
-	TRBJ2-4	-	TRBV29-1	TGCAGCGTTAAAAACAGGCCCCCCGCCGACATTCAGTACTTC	CSVKNRPPADIQYF
TRBD1	TRBJ1-1	-	TRBV27	TGTGCCAGCAGTTTTTCCGGGACAGCCGGGAACACTGAAGCTTTCTTT	CASSFSGTAGNTEAFF
-	TRBJ2-7	-	TRBV14	TGTGCCAGCAGCCGATTGGACAGATACGAGCAGTACTTC	CASSRLDRYEQYF
TRBD1	TRBJ1-1	-	TRBV6-5	TGTGCCAGCAGTTACTCGCTTCAGGGGGGCACTGAAGCTTTCTTT	CASSYSLQGGTEAFF